Below are 11 T cell receptor beta chains sequenced from a single sample in a study of OX40 agonist ivuxolimab in advanced cancers. Clones were read by immunoSEQ multiplex PCR, and TCRdb kept only the in-frame ones, dropping some. Here the sample spans around 40,000 clones, roughly 80% being singletons. Sequenced here: CD4+ or CD8+ T cells sorted from blood, sampled in a trial of the OX40 agonist ivuxolimab. The receptors stem from an adult with an advanced solid tumor such as melanoma, head and neck, liver or kidney cancer.

The V call is TRBV6-5, the J call TRBJ1-5; D is undetermined. V was shortened by 7 bases and J by 1 base, with 14 bases between the two germline ends. The V gene's germline CDR1 is MNHEY and CDR2 SVGAGI. This CDR3 contains 15 residues. The CDR3 DNA is TGTGCCAGCATCCCCCGGAGAGCGAGCAATCAGCCCCAGCATTTT. Translation: CASIPRRASNQPQHF.

The V gene is TRBV7-3, the J gene TRBJ1-6; D uncertain. Germline values: CDR1 SGHTA, CDR2 FQGTGA. Trimming took off 3 bases at V and 8 bases at J, with 11 bases between the two ends. The CDR3 length is 14 residues. CDR3 region: CASSFVIRDSPLHF. CDR3 sequence (DNA): TGTGCCAGCAGCTTTGTCATCCGGGATTCACCCCTCCACTTT.

The rearrangement links TRBV30 to TRBJ2-6, with no clear D. Deletions cut 2 bases from V and 0 bases from J, with 8 bases between. Germline CDR1 reads GTSNPN; CDR2 reads SVGIG (reference sequence). The CDR3 consists of 15 residues. The CDR3 loop reads CAWSTRRSGANVLTF. For the CDR3, the DNA is TGTGCCTGGAGTACCCGACGCTCTGGGGCCAACGTCCTGACTTTC.

The chain combines TRBV9 with TRBJ2-1; 8 nucleotides match TRBD2. V was pared by 6 bases and J by 4 bases, with 12 bases of the junction left unmatched. This CDR3 comprises 16 residues. Germline values: CDR1 SGDLS, CDR2 YYNGEE. The CDR3 DNA reads TGTGCCAGCAATGGTGGAGCGGGAGTTCTGTACAATGAGCAGTTCTTC. As protein: CASNGGAGVLYNEQFF. Together with reference TRBV9 and TRBJ2-1, the CDR3 gives the full variable domain: DSGVTQTPKHLITATGQRVTLRCSPRSGDLSVYWYQQSLDQGLQFLIQYYNGEERAKGNILERFSAQQFPDLHSELNLSSLELGDSALYFCASNGGAGVLYNEQFFGPGTRLTVL.

The V and J genes are TRBV28 and TRBJ2-7; D is unclear. The CDR3 extends over 14 amino acids. Looked up from germline, CDR1 is MDHEN and CDR2 is SYDVKM. The V and J ends lost 5 bases and 6 bases respectively, with 17 bases between them. In nucleotides, the CDR3 is TGTGCCAGCAGTCTTGACACCTCCTGGCTCGAGCAGTACTTC. Amino acid sequence: CASSLDTSWLEQYF.

In DNA form, the CDR3 reads TGCGCCAGCAGCCAAAACACAAAATCGAGCACAGATACGCAGTATTTT. It codes for CASSQNTKSSTDTQYF. V gene TRBV4-3 combines with J gene TRBJ2-3, with unresolved D. There are 16 residues in the CDR3. With 2 bases removed from V and 0 bases from J, the gap between germline ends came to 12 bases. Germline V gene sequence: CDR1 LGHNA, CDR2 YSLEER.

The chain uses TRBV28 and TRBJ1-5; unclear D gene. The CDR3 consists of 12 residues. V was pared by 3 bases and J by 6 bases, with 6 bases between. CDR1 and CDR2 from the germline V gene are MDHEN and SYDVKM. CDR3 sequence reads: CASSFGFQPQHF. The CDR3 DNA reads as TGTGCCAGCAGTTTTGGATTTCAGCCCCAGCATTTT.

The V gene is TRBV27, the J gene TRBJ2-7, with 10 bases aligning to TRBD2. CDR1 MNHEY and CDR2 SMNVEV come from the germline V gene (reference sequence). The CDR3 loop spans 14 amino acids. The V gene end was trimmed by 6 bases and the J gene end by 2 bases; junction bases not matched to a gene: 4. The CDR3 region is CASRGSGGAYEQYF. The CDR3 DNA reads TGTGCCAGCAGGGGGAGCGGGGGGGCCTACGAGCAGTACTTC.

The chain joins TRBV7-2 to TRBJ2-7; 7 positions match TRBD1. The CDR3 totals 15 residues. Germline V gene sequence: CDR1 SGHTA, CDR2 FQGNSA. Germline trimming cut 1 base from V and 0 bases from J; bases unmatched to any gene: 3. CDR3 DNA sequence: TGTGCCAGCAGCTTAGGTCCAGGGGGCTCCTACGAGCAGTACTTC. Translating it yields CASSLGPGGSYEQYF.

Only one count was recorded for this clone. J is TRBJ2-2 and V is TRBV7-2; 9 bases align to TRBD1. This CDR3 region has 16 residues. With 1 base clipped from V and 6 bases from J, the junction kept 6 bases outside the gene matches. Germline V gene data show CDR1 as SGHTA and CDR2 as FQGNSA. The CDR3 DNA sequence: TGTGCCAGCAGCTTAGTCGGGGGACAGGGACCCGGGGAGCTGTTTTTT. This encodes CASSLVGGQGPGELFF.

The V call is TRBV2, the J call TRBJ1-2, with TRBD1 matching over 11 bases. CDR1 SNHLY and CDR2 FYNNEI come from the germline V gene. With V trimmed by 4 bases and J by 8 bases, 12 bases remained unmatched. CDR3 length equals 16 residues. In nucleotides, the CDR3 is TGTGCCAGCAGTGGGCGTAGGACAGGGGGCGACATGGGCTACACCTTC. It encodes CASSGRRTGGDMGYTF.